These T cell receptor beta chains were read from a single sample in a study of beta chain features in type 1 diabetes. This table comes from immunoSEQ multiplex PCR, and its TCRdb copy is limited to in-frame clones, with some not included. Of almost 350,000 clones listed, over 7% are singletons. Sequenced input: central memory CD4+ T cells from blood. These TCRs come from a man under 40 with type 1 diabetes. The CDR3 runs from the conserved cysteine through the conserved F or W. The D gene is left open where the match is weak. Part of the rows lack a size; the others show once, few, many or a class for expanded clones.

j_call | clone_size | v_call | d_call | cdr3_aa | cdr3_nt
TRBJ2-7 | - | TRBV4-3 | - | CASSQDPGPTKQYF | TGCGCCAGCAGCCAAGACCCAGGGCCCACGAAGCAGTACTTC
TRBJ1-1 | - | TRBV10-3 | - | CAISKQENTEAFF | TGTGCCATCAGTAAACAGGAAAACACTGAAGCTTTCTTT
TRBJ2-1 | - | TRBV2 | TRBD2 | CASRGLAGGNSYNEQFF | TGTGCCAGCAGGGGACTAGCGGGGGGTAACTCCTACAATGAGCAGTTCTTC
TRBJ1-2 | - | TRBV2 | TRBD1 | CASSPPGQGRDGYTF | TGTGCCAGCAGCCCACCGGGACAGGGGAGGGATGGCTACACCTTC
TRBJ1-1 | few | TRBV18 | TRBD1 | CASSPTLGDRGLSEAFF | TGTGCCAGCTCACCCACTCTCGGGGACAGGGGCCTCAGCGAAGCTTTCTTT
TRBJ2-7 | few | TRBV7-9 | - | CASTQTPPSGEQYF | TGTGCCAGCACCCAGACTCCACCGTCCGGCGAGCAGTACTTC
TRBJ2-3 | few | TRBV5-1 | TRBD2 | CASSIRGGAKDTQYF | TGCGCCAGCAGCATTCGCGGGGGGGCTAAGGATACGCAGTATTTT
TRBJ2-1 | few | TRBV6-6 | - | CASSYRNEQFF | TGTGCCAGCAGTTACCGGAATGAGCAGTTCTTC
TRBJ2-7 | - | TRBV5-4 | - | CASSRTVRDEQYF | TGTGCCAGCAGCCGGACAGTTCGAGACGAGCAGTACTTC
TRBJ2-3 | - | TRBV28 | TRBD1 | CATKADRGRDTQYF | TGTGCCACCAAGGCGGACAGGGGGCGAGATACGCAGTATTTT
TRBJ2-5 | few | TRBV28 | - | CASRTQGQETQYF | TGTGCCAGTCGAACTCAGGGGCAAGAGACCCAGTACTTC
TRBJ1-2 | - | TRBV10-3 | - | CAISEAPMGYTF | TGTGCCATCAGTGAGGCTCCTATGGGCTACACCTTC
TRBJ2-1 | few | TRBV7-2 | TRBD1 | CASRRTGRNEQFF | TGTGCCAGCAGACGGACAGGGAGGAATGAGCAGTTCTTC
TRBJ1-1 | few | TRBV9 | - | CASSVGWGTEAFF | TGTGCCAGCAGCGTAGGATGGGGGACTGAAGCTTTCTTT
TRBJ1-5 | - | TRBV19 | - | CASTDSLDGNQPQHF | TGTGCCAGTACTGACTCTCTAGATGGCAATCAGCCCCAGCATTTT
TRBJ2-2 | few | TRBV28 | TRBD2 | CASSPLGGGAGELFF | TGTGCCAGCAGTCCCCTCGGGGGAGGGGCCGGGGAGCTGTTTTTT
TRBJ2-1 | many | TRBV28 | - | CASSLRARYTRHEQFF | TGTGCCAGCAGTTTACGTGCGAGATATACAAGGCATGAGCAGTTCTTC